This T cell receptor beta chain was identified during a study of T cell responses to AZD1222 COVID-19 vaccine (dated by TCRdb to the early 2020s). Study-wide context: AZD1222 recipients given second doses at about 4 weeks or at about 12 weeks were pooled, since spike-specific TCR depth and breadth were not found to differ between the two schedules. Enrollment into the trials was organized by age into subgroups of 18-55, 56-69 and 70-plus years, and those subgroups contained approximately 160, 26 and 62 TCR-sequenced participants, respectively. A total of 233 trial participants underwent TCR sequencing, of whom under 220 had received two doses of AZD1222 and approximately 25 had received two doses of the MenACWY control vaccine.

The CDR3 regions of human TCRbeta chains were analyzed by immunosequencing. On the authors' methods: TCRs in the repertoires were matched against a reference library of SARS-CoV-2-specific TCRs that had been generated with the MIRA antigen-specificity platform. Breadth meant the fraction of unique TCRs that were SARS-CoV-2-associated, whereas depth meant the fraction of total T cells that were SARS-CoV-2-associated. Using the MIRA data, every spike-specific TCR was mapped to the spike region that the TCR reacted to and assigned to either a CD4 or a CD8 class. Log10-transformed breadth and depth values were compared by one-way ANOVA with Sidak's multiple comparisons tests. TCRdb provides this immuneACCESS table in a form limited to in-frame rearrangements. Some clones are lacking; in checked studies, under half of them reflect an unresolved V gene, and why the rest are absent is not known. V and J calls and clone size are as listed in that table; D and trimming were resolved from the DNA. Present in this sample are around 63,000 clones, roughly 85% of which were seen just once. The ten largest clones represent around 20% of the sample.

This clone was seen once. It lacks a known antigen. Within one base of it there is no much larger clone, and no base qualities were kept. General conclusions and limits of the study: Nearly half of unique spike-specific TCRs reportedly recognized epitopes outside regions mutated in the B.1.351 and B.1.1.7 variants. CD4 TCRs associated with the vaccine covered the entire spike protein, and the dominant responses were in regions 160-218 and 743-854. Conclusions about previously exposed vaccinees were limited because only a handful of AZD1222 recipients were SARS-CoV-2 seropositive at baseline. Spike-specific TCR breadth and depth rose significantly after two AZD1222 doses compared with day 0 and with MenACWY recipients. Most participants were white British and females outnumbered males, and the authors suggested that clonal diversity may have been underestimated. Because no day 14 peak-response samples were available, the repertoires could be characterized only after the peak T cell response. In the small 56-69-year group, the increase in depth fell short of significance, most likely because of low power.

The time point label here, explained by the study, means: baseline before first vaccination. The vaccinee samples were drawn from two UK trials, COV001 and COV002, one of which was a single-blind randomized controlled phase 2/3 trial testing AZD1222 (ChAdOx1 nCoV-19) in healthy adults. For TCRbeta chain sequencing, PBMC samples from trial participants were taken at day 0 and at day 28 after the second dose. Including cysteine and phenylalanine, the CDR3 has 14 amino acids. CDR3 DNA only is kept here, 42 bases in frame from base 1. V lost 4 bases and J lost 1 base; the stretch between them is 11 bases long. CDR1 and CDR2 were assigned from the germline V gene as MNHEY and SVGAGI.

This sequence uses TRBV6-5 and TRBJ2-7; the D gene is perhaps TRBD1 or TRBD2, as each covers 5 bases. The sample consisted of peripheral blood, taken on day 0 of AZD1222 vaccination. This sequence originates from an adult in good health. The nucleotide sequence reads as follows: TGTGCCAGCAGTTGGGGACGGATATCCTACGAGCAGTACTTC. It is translated as CASSWGRISYEQYF.